This T cell receptor (beta chain) was sequenced in a study of OX40 agonist ivuxolimab in advanced cancers. Germline assignment: CDR1 SGDLS and CDR2 YYNGEE. V lost 7 bases to trimming and J lost 0 bases; unmatched junction nucleotides: 5. The CDR3 is made up of 14 amino acids. The repertoire was sequenced with immunoSEQ multiplex PCR; TCRdb's copy has only in-frame clones and lacks some. The data hold more than 45,000 clones, with nearly 90% observed a single time. Worth noting for this clone: Its specificity is unknown.

Whole-study results and caveats: At doses 0.1 to 3.0 mg/kg, CD4+ and CD8+ clones expanded. Partial responders at 0.1-3.0 mg/kg showed near-lowest clonal expansion.

The starting material was CD4+ or CD8+ T cells sorted from blood, obtained in a trial of the OX40 agonist ivuxolimab. The TCR originated in an adult with an advanced solid tumor such as melanoma, head and neck, liver or kidney cancer. The V gene is TRBV9, the J gene TRBJ2-3; 7 nucleotides align to TRBD2. CDR3 loop: CASERLASTDTQYF. In DNA, the CDR3 is TGTGCCAGCGAGAGACTAGCCAGCACAGATACGCAGTATTTT.